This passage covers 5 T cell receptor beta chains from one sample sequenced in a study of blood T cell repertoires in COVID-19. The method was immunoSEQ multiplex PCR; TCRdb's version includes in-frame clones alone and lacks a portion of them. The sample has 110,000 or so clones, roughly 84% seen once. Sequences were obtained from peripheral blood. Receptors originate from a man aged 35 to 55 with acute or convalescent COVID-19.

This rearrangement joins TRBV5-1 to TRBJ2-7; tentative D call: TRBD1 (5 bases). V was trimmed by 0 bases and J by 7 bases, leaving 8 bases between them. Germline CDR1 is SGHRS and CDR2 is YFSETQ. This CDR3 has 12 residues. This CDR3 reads CASSLVSGEQYF. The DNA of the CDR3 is TGCGCCAGCAGCTTGGTGTCAGGGGAGCAGTACTTC. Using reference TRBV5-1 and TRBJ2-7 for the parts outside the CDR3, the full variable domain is KAGVTQTPRYLIKTRGQQVTLSCSPISGHRSVSWYQQTPGQGLQFLFEYFSETQRNKGNFPGRFSGRQFSNSRSEMNVSTLELGDSALYLCASSLVSGEQYFGPGTRLTVT.

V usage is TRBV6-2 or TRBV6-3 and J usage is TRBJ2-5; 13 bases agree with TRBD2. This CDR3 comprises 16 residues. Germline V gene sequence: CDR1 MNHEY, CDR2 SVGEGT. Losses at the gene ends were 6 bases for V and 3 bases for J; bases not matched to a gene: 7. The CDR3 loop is CASSETSGGREETQYF. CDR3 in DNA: TGTGCCAGCAGCGAGACTAGCGGGGGGAGAGAAGAGACCCAGTACTTC.

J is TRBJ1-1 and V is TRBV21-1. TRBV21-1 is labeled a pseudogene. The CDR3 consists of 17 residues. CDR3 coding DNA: TGTGCCAGCAGCAAGACCTATCGCAGGGAGGTGAACACTGAAGCTTTCTTT. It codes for CASSKTYRREVNTEAFF.

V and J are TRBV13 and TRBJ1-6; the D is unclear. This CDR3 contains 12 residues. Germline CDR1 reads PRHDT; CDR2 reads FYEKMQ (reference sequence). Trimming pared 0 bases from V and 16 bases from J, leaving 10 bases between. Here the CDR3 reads CASSLGSGGLHF. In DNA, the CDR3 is TGTGCCAGCAGCTTAGGTAGTGGCGGACTCCACTTT.

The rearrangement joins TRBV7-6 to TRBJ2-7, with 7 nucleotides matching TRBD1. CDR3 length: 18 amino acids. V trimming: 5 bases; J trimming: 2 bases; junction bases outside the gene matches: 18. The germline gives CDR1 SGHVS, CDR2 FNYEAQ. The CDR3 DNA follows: TGTGCCAGCAGCCAGCTTAGCGTTTCCGGGACAGAACCCTACGAGCAGTACTTC. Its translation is CASSQLSVSGTEPYEQYF.